Presented here are 27 T cell receptor beta chains from one specimen sequenced in a study of PD-1 blockade in classical Hodgkin lymphoma. After autologous stem cell transplantation all patients relapsed, and prior brentuximab vedotin exposure differed between cohorts. Generated by immunoSEQ multiplex PCR, the TCRdb table keeps only in-frame clones and is missing some. The repertoire includes 84,000 or so clones, over 90% of them detected once, and approximately 2.4% sits in the top ten. Sequenced material: peripheral blood mononuclear cells (PBMCs), taken before the second cycle of nivolumab. The receptors shown here come from a human donor with classical Hodgkin lymphoma.

This clone was detected only a few times. The chain couples TRBV30 to TRBJ1-1; D not resolved. Germline CDR1 reads GTSNPN; CDR2 reads SVGIG (reference sequence). The V end was cut by 2 bases, the J end by 1 base, with 5 bases between. This CDR3 region has 12 residues. CDR3: CAWSQENTEAFF. In nucleotides, the CDR3 is TGTGCCTGGAGTCAAGAGAACACTGAAGCTTTCTTT.

The V call is TRBV15, the J call TRBJ1-5; no reliable D call. The CDR3 extends over 16 amino acids. Trimming took 0 bases from V and 6 from J, leaving 15 bases between them. Germline assignment: CDR1 LNHNV and CDR2 YYDKDF (reference sequence). CDR3 loop: CATSRDKDGYSQPQHF. The DNA of the CDR3 is TGTGCCACCAGCAGAGATAAGGACGGGTATAGTCAGCCCCAGCATTTT.

V gene TRBV27 combines with J gene TRBJ2-7; perhaps D is TRBD1 or TRBD2 (5 bases each). V was pared by 5 bases and J by 5 bases, with 10 bases between. Germline assignment: CDR1 MNHEY and CDR2 SMNVEV (reference sequence). This CDR3 spans 12 amino acids. The CDR3, as DNA: TGTGCCAGCAGTGCGAGAGGGGACGAGCAGTACTTC. The encoded protein is CASSARGDEQYF.

The chain recombines TRBV7-2 with TRBJ2-5, with D possibly being TRBD1 (6 bases). The CDR3 covers 16 residues. Per the germline V gene, CDR1 is SGHTA and CDR2 is FQGNSA. V was cut by 1 base and J by 2 bases, with 14 bases left in between. The CDR3 sequence is CASSLGVTGGQETQYF. The CDR3 nucleotides read TGTGCCAGCAGCTTAGGTGTGACAGGCGGACAAGAGACCCAGTACTTC. The complete variable domain, with remaining parts taken from reference TRBV7-2 and TRBJ2-5, reads GAGVSQSPSNKVTEKGKDVELRCDPISGHTALYWYRQSLGQGLEFLIYFQGNSAPDKSGLPSDRFSAERTGGSVSTLTIQRTQQEDSAVYLCASSLGVTGGQETQYFGPGTRLLVL.

The DNA for the CDR3 is TGCGCCAGCAGCTGGCTAGCGGGAGGGCAAGAGACCCAGTACTTC. It yields the protein CASSWLAGGQETQYF. J is TRBJ2-5 and V is TRBV5-1; 12 bases line up with TRBD2. This CDR3 contains 15 residues. V shed 3 bases, J shed 2 bases, and the junction held 2 bases outside the gene matches. The germline CDR1 and CDR2 sequences are SGHRS and YFSETQ.

The chain carries TRBV2 and TRBJ2-5; D ambiguous. The CDR3 length is 14 residues. The germline V and J ends were trimmed by 4 bases and 4 bases, with 13 bases remaining between them. Germline values: CDR1 SNHLY, CDR2 FYNNEI. The CDR3 reads CASSVGMGGETQYF. The CDR3, as DNA: TGTGCCAGCAGTGTGGGAATGGGTGGAGAGACCCAGTACTTC.

The chain uses TRBV6-6 and TRBJ2-7; 12 bases match TRBD2. Germline CDR1 is MNHNY and CDR2 is SVGAGI (reference sequence). This CDR3 is built from 16 residues. With V trimmed by 4 bases and J by 3 bases, 7 bases remained unmatched. The CDR3 region has the DNA TGTGCCAGCAGTTCAAAAAGACTAGCGGGAGACTACGAGCAGTACTTC. Protein sequence: CASSSKRLAGDYEQYF.

The gene calls are TRBV27 and TRBJ2-1, with D unclear. Trimming shortened V by 7 bases and J by 0 bases, and 4 bases separated the two germline ends. Germline assignment: CDR1 MNHEY and CDR2 SMNVEV (reference sequence). CDR3 size: 12 residues. In DNA, the CDR3 is TGTGCCAGCACAGGCTCCTACAATGAGCAGTTCTTC. The encoded protein is CASTGSYNEQFF.

This chain joins TRBV4-2 and TRBJ2-7, with 7 bases fitting TRBD1. J lost 3 bases, V lost 0 bases, and 8 bases had no gene match. The CDR3 has 16 amino acids. Germline V gene sequence: CDR1 LGHNA, CDR2 YNFKEQ. CDR3 sequence: CASSQENRPGGYEQYF. For the CDR3, the DNA is TGTGCCAGCAGCCAAGAGAACCGCCCAGGGGGCTACGAGCAGTACTTC.

The chain recombines TRBV4-1 with TRBJ1-2; TRBD1 might be the D (6 bases). Germline V lookup: CDR1 MGHRA, CDR2 YSYEKL. Trimming pared 0 bases from V and 7 bases from J, leaving 18 bases between. This CDR3 has 16 amino acids. The CDR3 spells CASSQDQGGEVGGYTF. The CDR3 nucleotides are TGCGCCAGCAGCCAAGATCAAGGGGGGGAGGTGGGTGGCTACACCTTC.

The chain joins TRBV5-1 to TRBJ2-5; D is possibly TRBD1 (5 bases). V dropped 4 bases and J dropped 4 bases, with 14 bases sitting between them. The germline V gene has CDR1 SGHRS and CDR2 YFSETQ. This CDR3 is 14 amino acids long. For the CDR3, the DNA is TGCGCCAGCAGCACCAGGGATTTGGGAGAGACCCAGTACTTC. It translates to CASSTRDLGETQYF.

This chain uses TRBV6-1 with TRBJ2-1, with 10 bases identical to TRBD1. J gave up 10 bases and V 2 bases, and 8 bases lay outside the gene matches. The CDR3 extends over 15 amino acids. Germline CDR1 is MNHNS and CDR2 is SASEGT. The CDR3 bases are TGTGCCAGCAGTGAAACCGGGACAGGGGTAGGGGAGCAGTTCTTC. Its translation: CASSETGTGVGEQFF.

The chain joins TRBV6-5 to TRBJ2-2; no definite D call. Germline V lookup: CDR1 MNHEY, CDR2 SVGAGI. The CDR3 has 11 residues. Between the trimmed V and J ends, which lost 6 bases and 5 bases, there was a span of 4 bases. This CDR3 is CASRRTGELFF. CDR3 bases: TGTGCCAGCAGACGAACCGGGGAGCTGTTTTTT.

This clone was found once. J is TRBJ1-2 and V is TRBV30, with D uncertain. CDR3 size: 11 residues. With 5 bases removed from V and 1 base from J, the gap between germline ends came to 5 bases. Germline V gene data show CDR1 as GTSNPN and CDR2 as SVGIG (reference sequence). In nucleotides, the CDR3 is TGTGCCTGGGACATTAACTATGGCTACACCTTC. Translated: CAWDINYGYTF.

This chain joins TRBV19 and TRBJ2-4; a possible D gene is TRBD1 (5 bases). CDR3 length: 17 residues. Per germline, CDR1 LNHDA and CDR2 SQIVND (reference sequence). V was cut by 1 base and J by 1 base, with 14 bases left in between. This chain's CDR3 is CASSIVVRAGAKNIQYF. The CDR3 nucleotides read TGTGCCAGTAGTATAGTTGTCAGGGCCGGGGCCAAAAACATTCAGTACTTC.

Only a few counts were recorded for this clone. This chain links TRBV5-1 with TRBJ1-1; 8 bases are a match to TRBD1. Per germline, CDR1 SGHRS and CDR2 YFSETQ. With V trimmed by 0 bases and J by 8 bases, 3 bases remained unmatched. The CDR3 spans 13 residues. In nucleotides, the CDR3 is TGCGCCAGCAGCTTGGCGGCAGGGGGCGAAGCTTTCTTT. The encoded protein is CASSLAAGGEAFF. Supplemented by reference TRBV5-1 and TRBJ1-1, the full variable domain reads KAGVTQTPRYLIKTRGQQVTLSCSPISGHRSVSWYQQTPGQGLQFLFEYFSETQRNKGNFPGRFSGRQFSNSRSEMNVSTLELGDSALYLCASSLAAGGEAFFGQGTRLTVV.

A few counts support this clone. The gene calls are TRBV4-1 and TRBJ2-5; 10 bases map to TRBD1. V gave up 2 bases and J gave up 2 bases; unmatched junction bases: 2. Germline assignment: CDR1 MGHRA and CDR2 YSYEKL. The CDR3 spans 15 residues. CDR3 protein: CASSQQDRGQETQYF. The DNA for the CDR3 is TGCGCCAGCAGCCAACAGGACAGGGGGCAAGAGACCCAGTACTTC.

This chain links TRBV28 with TRBJ1-5, with TRBD1 matching 9 bases. This CDR3 contains 18 residues. Germline-derived CDR1 and CDR2 are MDHEN and SYDVKM. V lost 5 bases and J lost 0; bases outside the gene matches: 11. CDR3 coding DNA: TGTGCCAGCAGTGGGGGACAGGGTCCCCCTTATAGCAATCAGCCCCAGCATTTT. Translating it yields CASSGGQGPPYSNQPQHF.

Regarding this clone: A junction end diverges from the germline sequence, so it may reflect a read error. This sequence joins TRBV30 and TRBJ2-3, with TRBD2 as a possible D gene (5 bases). The CDR3 spans 16 residues. CDR1 and CDR2 (germline): GTSNPN, SVGIG (reference sequence). CDR3 protein: CARRRRTQKVTDTQYF. For the CDR3, the DNA is TGTGCCCGGAGGAGACGGACCCAAAAGGTAACAGATACGCAGTATTTT.

V gene TRBV28 combines with J gene TRBJ2-1, with D perhaps matching TRBD2 (6 bases). The germline gives CDR1 MDHEN, CDR2 SYDVKM. The CDR3 contains 15 residues. Trimming left V 6 bases short and J 0 bases short, with 12 bases between. CDR3 residues: CASRGLLSSYNEQFF. The CDR3 DNA reads as TGTGCCAGCAGGGGACTCCTGAGCTCCTACAATGAGCAGTTCTTC.

V is TRBV5-8 and J is TRBJ2-5, with D possibly matching TRBD1 (5 bases). The closer fit of TRBJ2-7 to the DNA end suggests the J call may be wrong. CDR1 and CDR2 (germline): SGHTS, YDEGEE. CDR3 length: 13 residues. CDR3 coding DNA: TGTGCCAGCAGCATTGGGGCTTCCTACGAGCAGTACTTC. Translation gives CASSIGASYEQYF.

The rearrangement links TRBV9 to TRBJ2-3; possible D gene TRBD2, 5 bases. The germline V gene encodes CDR1 SGDLS and CDR2 YYNGEE. Trimming shortened V by 3 bases and J by 5 bases, and 22 bases separated the two germline ends. The CDR3 has 17 amino acids. As DNA, the CDR3 is TGTGCCAGCAGCGCCCCCCGGGATCCCCGAGGGAGAGATACGCAGTATTTT. The encoded protein is CASSAPRDPRGRDTQYF.

V and J are TRBV2 and TRBJ2-3, with 10 bases that match TRBD2. Per the germline V gene, CDR1 is SNHLY and CDR2 is FYNNEI. This CDR3 region has 15 residues. Trimming removed 5 bases from V and 1 base from J; junction bases left unmatched: 3. CDR3 protein: CASSPSGSGTDTQYF. CDR3 bases: TGTGCCAGCAGTCCTAGCGGGAGTGGCACAGATACGCAGTATTTT.

As for this clone: Within the sample, other DNA sequences also encode this same CDR3. The genes are TRBV4-1 and TRBJ1-4; D is unclear. CDR1 is MGHRA, CDR2 YSYEKL, per germline. There are 12 residues in the CDR3. V was shortened by 3 bases and J by 6 bases, with 5 bases between the two germline ends. Here the CDR3 reads CASSHPYEKLFF. DNA of the CDR3: TGCGCCAGCAGCCATCCTTATGAAAAACTGTTTTTT.

This chain links TRBV5-6 with TRBJ1-3; maybe TRBD1 (5 bases). This CDR3 contains 17 residues. Trimming shortened V by 4 bases and J by 0 bases, and 17 bases separated the two germline ends. CDR1 and CDR2 (germline): SGHDT, YYEEEE. This chain's CDR3 is CASSPASKGRSGNTIYF. CDR3 nucleotide sequence: TGTGCCAGCAGCCCCGCCTCTAAGGGACGCTCTGGAAACACCATATATTTT.

The rearrangement uses TRBV10-3 and TRBJ1-1, with unresolved D. The CDR3 is 12 amino acids. With 3 bases removed from V and 4 bases from J, the gap between germline ends came to 6 bases. From germline, CDR1 is ENHRY and CDR2 SYGVKD. CDR3 residues: CAISDSPTEAFF. In DNA, the CDR3 is TGTGCCATCAGTGATTCCCCCACTGAAGCTTTCTTT.

The chain joins TRBV14 to TRBJ2-1; 7 bases are a match to TRBD1. CDR1 and CDR2 from the germline V gene are SGHDN and FVKESK. V shed 0 bases, J shed 11 bases, and the junction held 4 bases outside the gene matches. The CDR3 loop spans 13 amino acids. The CDR3 region has the DNA TGTGCCAGCAGCCAAGATCCCAGGGGGAAGCAGTTCTTC. As protein: CASSQDPRGKQFF.